This TCR beta chain was captured by sequencing in a study of OX40 agonist ivuxolimab in advanced cancers. Across the whole study: Participants could have had prior anti-PD-1, anti-PD-L1 or anti-CTLA-4 therapy, and roughly 39% had some.

The table came from immunoSEQ multiplex PCR; TCRdb's copy has only in-frame clones and leaves some out. The profile shows 11,000 to 15,000 clones, approximately 77% of them singletons. Findings and limits, study-wide: Certain nonresponding patients likewise had low normalized T-cell clonal expansion.

Turning to this clone: The antigen is undetermined.

Germline lookup yields CDR1 MNHEY and CDR2 SVGAGI. Trimming removed 2 bases at V and 2 bases at J, with 7 bases between. CDR3 length: 14 amino acids. The sample consisted of CD4+ or CD8+ T cells sorted from blood, taken in a trial of the OX40 agonist ivuxolimab. This TCR derives from an adult with an advanced solid tumor such as melanoma, head and neck, liver or kidney cancer. The chain combines TRBV6-5 with TRBJ1-5; the D is unclear. The CDR3 here is CASSYIGGNQPQHF. The DNA of the CDR3 is TGTGCCAGCAGTTACATCGGTGGCAATCAGCCCCAGCATTTT.